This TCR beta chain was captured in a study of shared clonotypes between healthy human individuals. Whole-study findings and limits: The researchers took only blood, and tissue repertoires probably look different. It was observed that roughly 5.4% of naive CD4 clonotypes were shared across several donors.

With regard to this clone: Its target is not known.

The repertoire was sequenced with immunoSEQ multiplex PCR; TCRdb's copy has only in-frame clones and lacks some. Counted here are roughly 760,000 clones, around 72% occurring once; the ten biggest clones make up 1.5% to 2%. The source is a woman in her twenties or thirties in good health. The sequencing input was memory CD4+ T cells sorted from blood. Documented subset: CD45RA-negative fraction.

The CDR3 DNA follows: TGCGCCAGCAGCCCCAGCGCGAACACAGGGAGGTCCTACAATGAGCAGTTCTTC. Protein product: CASSPSANTGRSYNEQFF. The rearrangement links TRBV5-1 to TRBJ2-1; D might be TRBD1 or TRBD2, each matching 6 bases. Looked up from germline, CDR1 is SGHRS and CDR2 is YFSETQ. This CDR3 is built from 18 residues. V shed 4 bases and J shed 1 base, with 21 bases lying between them.